Following are 14 T cell receptor beta chains from one sample sequenced in a study of siplizumab effects on memory and regulatory T cells. Profiled with immunoSEQ multiplex PCR; TCRdb holds only in-frame clones, not every one. The sample consists of 70,000 to 90,000 clones, about 87% of them appearing once. The sample taken for sequencing was CD4+ T cells sorted from blood. Every receptor here comes from a human donor in good health.

The chain links TRBV7-2 to TRBJ1-5, with a weak D call TRBD1 (5 bases). Germline V gives CDR1 SGHTA, CDR2 FQGNSA. The V end was cut by 0 bases, the J end by 4 bases, with 7 bases between. The CDR3 has 14 amino acids. Here the CDR3 DNA reads TGTGCCAGCAGCTTAGCTGGGGGTAATCAGCCCCAGCATTTT. Its translation: CASSLAGGNQPQHF.

This chain links TRBV23-1 with TRBJ1-6, with TRBD1 as a possible D gene (5 bases). TRBV23-1 has ORF status, its function being uncertain. V was shortened by 7 bases and J by 2 bases, with 9 bases between the two germline ends. CDR3 size: 14 residues. The CDR3 loop is CASIPTAYNSPLHF. CDR3 nucleotide sequence: TGCGCCAGCATACCGACAGCCTATAATTCACCCCTCCACTTT.

The rearrangement joins TRBV11-3 to TRBJ2-1; 10 bases are a match to TRBD2. CDR1 is SGHNT, CDR2 YENEEA, per germline. The CDR3 runs to 19 residues. Trimming removed 7 bases from V and 2 bases from J; junction bases left unmatched: 17. The CDR3 DNA sequence: TGTGCCAGCACTCCTCCGCTAGCGGGAGATGTGCGCACCTACAATGAGCAGTTCTTC. Amino acids: CASTPPLAGDVRTYNEQFF.

The chain is built from TRBV28 and TRBJ2-3; 15 nucleotides align to TRBD2. The V gene's germline CDR1 is MDHEN and CDR2 SYDVKM. The ends lost 7 bases at V and 6 bases at J; junction bases unmatched: 11. This CDR3 comprises 17 residues. This CDR3 is CASTDLGLAGGRDTQYF. The CDR3 DNA follows: TGTGCCAGCACCGACCTGGGACTAGCGGGAGGACGGGATACGCAGTATTTT.

This clone is a singleton in its sample. The chain couples TRBV18 to TRBJ2-3, with TRBD1 matching over 7 bases. The CDR3 is 17 amino acids. V was clipped by 3 bases and J by 2 bases; unmatched bases: 11. Germline values: CDR1 KGHSH, CDR2 LQKENI. CDR3 sequence: CASSPLPPGQHTDTQYF. The CDR3 DNA is TGTGCCAGCTCACCCCTTCCCCCGGGACAGCACACAGATACGCAGTATTTT.

V is TRBV7-8 and J is TRBJ2-5; the D gene could be TRBD1 or TRBD2 (5 bases each). CDR3 length equals 16 residues. V shed 3 bases and J shed 1 base, with 15 bases lying between them. From germline, CDR1 is SGHVS and CDR2 FQNEAQ. The CDR3 DNA reads TGTGCCAGCAGCTTGAAGGTCTTGGGGACCCAAGAGACCCAGTACTTC. Its protein is CASSLKVLGTQETQYF.

The chain links TRBV18 to TRBJ2-3; TRBD2 is a possible D gene (5 bases). The CDR3 is 14 amino acids. Germline V gene data show CDR1 as KGHSH and CDR2 as LQKENI. V was clipped by 5 bases and J by 4 bases, with 13 bases between them. CDR3 loop: CASSEGLASDTQYF. Written as DNA, the CDR3 is TGTGCCAGCTCAGAGGGTCTAGCCTCAGATACGCAGTATTTT.

In its sample, this clone was seen a few times. The V gene is TRBV6-6, the J gene TRBJ1-2; tentative D call: TRBD1 (5 bases). With 7 bases removed from V and 3 bases from J, the gap between germline ends came to 9 bases. The CDR3 length is 12 residues. CDR1 is MNHNY and CDR2 is SVGAGI in the germline V gene (reference sequence). CDR3 nucleotide sequence: TGTGCCAGCACGGGGCGAGACTATGGCTACACCTTC. Encoded protein: CASTGRDYGYTF.

V and J are TRBV19 and TRBJ1-1; D uncertain. V dropped 6 bases and J dropped 1 base, with 12 bases sitting between them. Germline-derived CDR1 and CDR2 are LNHDA and SQIVND (reference sequence). This CDR3 is built from 14 residues. CDR3 coding DNA: TGTGCCAGTAGATCGGCCTACCAGAACACTGAAGCTTTCTTT. This translates into CASRSAYQNTEAFF.

This rearrangement joins TRBV5-5 to TRBJ1-1, with D unresolved. V was cut by 4 bases and J by 5 bases, with 12 bases left in between. Per the germline V gene, CDR1 is SGHKS and CDR2 is YYEKEE (reference sequence). The CDR3 runs to 13 residues. This chain's CDR3 is CASSSGEWTEAFF. The DNA of the CDR3 is TGTGCCAGCAGCAGCGGGGAGTGGACTGAAGCTTTCTTT.

V gene TRBV7-8 combines with J gene TRBJ2-7, with 10 bases fitting TRBD2. Trimming removed 3 bases from V and 2 bases from J; junction bases left unmatched: 13. In germline, CDR1 is SGHVS, CDR2 FQNEAQ. The length of the CDR3 is 18 residues. Written as DNA, the CDR3 is TGTGCCAGCAGCTTTCAGGCTAGCGGGAGATCCAGGGCCTACGAGCAGTACTTC. This translates into CASSFQASGRSRAYEQYF. Full variable domain (remainder filled in from reference TRBV7-8 and TRBJ2-7): GAGVSQSPRYKVAKRGQDVALRCDPISGHVSLFWYQQALGQGPEFLTYFQNEAQLDKSGLPSDRFFAERPEGSVSTLKIQRTQQEDSAVYLCASSFQASGRSRAYEQYFGPGTRLTVT.

This chain uses TRBV6-6 with TRBJ2-5; 10 bases agree with TRBD1. Trimming took 6 bases from V and 5 from J; bases not matched to a gene: 9. The CDR3 sequence is 15 residues long. Per the germline V gene, CDR1 is MNHNY and CDR2 is SVGAGI (reference sequence). CDR3 DNA: TGTGCCAGCAGATTGACAGGGGGCGCCGCGGAGACCCAGTACTTC. Amino acids: CASRLTGGAAETQYF.

The chain employs TRBV5-6 and TRBJ2-5, with 7 bases that match TRBD1. This CDR3 contains 14 residues. V lost 2 bases and J lost 5; bases outside the gene matches: 6. Germline CDR1 reads SGHDT; CDR2 reads YYEEEE. CDR3 loop: CASSFRQGFETQYF. The CDR3 region has the DNA TGTGCCAGCAGCTTCCGACAGGGTTTCGAGACCCAGTACTTC.

The rearrangement uses TRBV6-6 and TRBJ1-1; D gene unclear. This CDR3 spans 14 amino acids. CDR1 and CDR2 from the germline V gene are MNHNY and SVGAGI (reference sequence). Trimming shortened V by 2 bases and J by 4 bases, and 11 bases separated the two germline ends. The CDR3 DNA sequence: TGTGCCAGCAGTTACCAATACGGTGTCACTGAAGCTTTCTTT. Amino acids: CASSYQYGVTEAFF.